This TCR beta chain was found in a study of blood T cell repertoires in COVID-19 (dated by TCRdb to about 2020). In terms of the full investigation: The collaborator samples originated in the United States, Italy and Spain and spanned the acute and convalescent phases of COVID-19. The prospective study material was composed of cDNA or gDNA derived from T cells, B-cell-depleted T cells, or PBMCs. The dataset comprised deeply sampled blood TCRbeta repertoires from subjects exposed to, actively infected with, or recovered from COVID-19. The repertoires were released in a freely available public database intended as a resource for research on the immune response to SARS-CoV-2. The samples were drawn from two sources: the first 160 participants of the ongoing ImmuneRACE study, and 1,200 or so subjects contributed by 6 global collaborators. The sample metadata nearly always contained a de-identified subject ID, COVID-19 status, age in years and sex. Where HLA class I and class II types were available, the types were taken from metadata supplied by the sample provider, not from assay-based typing.

The immunoSEQ Assay, a bias-controlled multiplex PCR, was used to amplify TCRbeta CDR3 regions from genomic DNA. Regarding the original processing steps: Nucleated cell counts per sample were estimated from amplification of reference gene primers within the assay. To quantify the absolute abundance of each unique TCRbeta CDR3 rearrangement, sequence reads were collapsed and filtered. Productive Simpson clonality was computed per sample as the square root of Simpson's diversity index over productive rearrangements. TCRdb limited this immuneACCESS table to in-frame rearrangements with V and J called. A share of clones is missing; checked studies link under half to unresolved V genes, and the rest is unexplained. D and trimming were read from the DNA, whereas the V and J calls and clone size are those reported in that table. The table for this sample lists about 150,000 clones; around 74% of them were counted only once. 3.7% of the sample rests with the top ten.

General study outcomes and caveats: How much clinical and demographic metadata was included differed by source and by participant, and the metadata was provided uncurated.

As concerns this clone: The specificity of this receptor is unknown. Base qualities are not recorded, but no much larger clone differs from it by a single base.

Whole blood was collected in K2EDTA tubes by collaborating institutions according to the institutions' own protocols. For TCRbeta analysis, collaborators shipped samples in one of three forms: frozen whole blood, isolated PBMCs, or DNA extracted from either of those sample types. Sequencing was done on a sample of peripheral blood. This sequence originates from a woman older than 75 with acute or convalescent COVID-19.

The DNA sequence is as follows: TGCGCCAGCAGCTTCGAGGGAACGAACACTGAAGCTTTCTTT. Its translation is CASSFEGTNTEAFF. The chain was built from TRBV5-1 and TRBJ1-1; the D gene remains uncertain. V is pared back by 2 bases and J by 1 base, with 9 bases lying between the germline termini. CDR1 and CDR2 (SGHRS, YFSETQ) derive from the germline V gene. The CDR3 runs 14 amino acids, cysteine and phenylalanine included. Only the CDR3 DNA is retained, 42 bases long and in frame from the first base.